This T cell receptor beta chain was sequenced during a study of human T cells and chemical hapten exposure. Time point specified: pre-sensitization, week 0. Treatment of the sample: therapeutic diphenylcyclopropenone sensitization with weekly scalp DPC. The CDR3 has 15 residues. In germline, CDR1 is KGHDR, CDR2 SFDVKD. Unmatched junction bases numbered 2, after V lost 2 bases and J lost 1 base. How the authors handled the data: Between about 23,224 and 700,000 TCRs appeared in each sample, and the median stood at 95,638. Each CDR3 protein gets one entry after TCRdb re-called the RACE reads with MiXCR. These V and J calls derive from TCRdb rather than the authors' analysis. The sample shows 350,000 to 400,000 distinct CDR3 sequences, less than 6.5% of them seen only once. In this sample, this clonotype turned up many times.

Sample: whole blood, taken in connection with sensitization to the hapten diphenylcyclopropenone (DPC). This receptor was taken from a woman between 45 and 60 years old with alopecia areata. Some clones in this sample may be carry-over from other donors' samples. The chain uses TRBV24-1 and TRBJ2-3; 7 bases map to TRBD1. CDR3 sequence (DNA): TGTGCCACCAGTGATTATGGACAGGGCACAGATACGCAGTATTTT. Protein sequence: CATSDYGQGTDTQYF.